This TCR beta chain was retrieved from a study of PD-L1 blockade in urothelial cancer. Only in-frame clones appear in the TCRdb table, and some are missing; sequencing was by immunoSEQ multiplex PCR. The table has 14,000 to 15,000 clones, roughly 90% seen once; the top ten hold 12% to 15%. The CDR3 has 11 amino acids. Germline V gene data show CDR1 as MNHEY and CDR2 as SVGAGI. V was clipped by 2 bases and J by 8 bases, with 6 bases between them. The J gene is TRBJ1-2, the V gene TRBV6-5; D possibly corresponds to TRBD1 (6 bases). This receptor was identified in a man between 65 and 80 years old with urothelial cancer. Specimen: PBMCs, collected around atezolizumab (anti-PD-L1) treatment. The CDR3 DNA sequence: TGTGCCAGCAGTTACGGGACAGGCTACACCTTC. Its translation is CASSYGTGYTF.